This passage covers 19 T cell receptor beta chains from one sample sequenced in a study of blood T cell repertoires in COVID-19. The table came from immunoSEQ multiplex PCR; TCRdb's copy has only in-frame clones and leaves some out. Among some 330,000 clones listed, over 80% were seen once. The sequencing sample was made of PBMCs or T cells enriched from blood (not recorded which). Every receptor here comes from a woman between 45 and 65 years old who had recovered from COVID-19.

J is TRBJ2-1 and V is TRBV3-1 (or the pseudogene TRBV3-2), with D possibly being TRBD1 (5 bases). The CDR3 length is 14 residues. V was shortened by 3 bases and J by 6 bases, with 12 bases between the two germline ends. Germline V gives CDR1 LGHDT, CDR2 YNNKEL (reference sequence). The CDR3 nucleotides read TGTGCCAGCAGCCACAGTTCAACAGGCAATGAGCAGTTCTTC. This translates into CASSHSSTGNEQFF.

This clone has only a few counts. The CDR3 here is CASSQGTGGGYNSPLHF. The CDR3 DNA reads as TGTGCCAGCAGCCAAGGGACAGGGGGCGGTTATAATTCACCCCTCCACTTT. The chain has TRBV4-2 and TRBJ1-6, with TRBD1 matching 11 bases. The germline gives CDR1 LGHNA, CDR2 YNFKEQ. The junction had 3 bases not matched to a gene; V was cut back by 1 base and J by 4 bases. This CDR3 spans 17 amino acids.

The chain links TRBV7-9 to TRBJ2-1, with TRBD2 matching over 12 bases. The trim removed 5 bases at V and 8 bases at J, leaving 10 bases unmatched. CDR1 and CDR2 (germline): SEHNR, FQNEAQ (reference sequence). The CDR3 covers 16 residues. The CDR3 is CASSPRLAGVYDEQFF. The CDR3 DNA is TGTGCCAGCAGCCCTCGACTAGCGGGAGTGTACGATGAGCAGTTCTTC.

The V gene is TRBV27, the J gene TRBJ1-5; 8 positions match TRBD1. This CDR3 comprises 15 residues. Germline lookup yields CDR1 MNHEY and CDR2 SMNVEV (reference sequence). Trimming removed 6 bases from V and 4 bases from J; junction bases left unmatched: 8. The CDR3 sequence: CASRLRTGLNQPQHF. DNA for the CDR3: TGTGCCAGCAGACTTCGGACAGGGTTAAATCAGCCCCAGCATTTT.

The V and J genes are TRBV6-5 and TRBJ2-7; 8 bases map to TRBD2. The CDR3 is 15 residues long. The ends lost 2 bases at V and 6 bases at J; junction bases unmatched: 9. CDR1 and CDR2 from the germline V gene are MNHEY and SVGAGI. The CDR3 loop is CASSYTGLVLREQYF. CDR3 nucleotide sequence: TGTGCCAGCAGTTACACGGGACTAGTACTCCGCGAGCAGTACTTC.

The CDR3 region has the DNA TGTGCCAGCAGCCGACTACAGGACAGGGGTAACACTGAAGCTTTCTTT. The encoded protein is CASSRLQDRGNTEAFF. V usage is TRBV14 and J usage is TRBJ1-1; 9 bases line up with TRBD1. CDR1 is SGHDN and CDR2 is FVKESK in the germline V gene. This CDR3 is 16 amino acids long. The V and J ends lost 4 bases and 2 bases, in that order; junction bases with no gene match: 8.

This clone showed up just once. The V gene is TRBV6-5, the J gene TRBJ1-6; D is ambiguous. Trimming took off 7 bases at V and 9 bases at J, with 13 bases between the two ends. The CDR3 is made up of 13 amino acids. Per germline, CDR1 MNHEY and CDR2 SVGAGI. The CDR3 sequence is CASTPGSISPLHF. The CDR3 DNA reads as TGTGCCAGCACCCCGGGGAGTATTTCACCCCTCCACTTT.

DNA of the CDR3: TGTGCCAGCAGCCCGACAGGAAACTACAATGAGCAGTTCTTC. Its protein product is CASSPTGNYNEQFF. The gene calls are TRBV11-3 and TRBJ2-1; D perhaps matches TRBD1 (6 bases). V was clipped by 5 bases and J by 3 bases, with 11 bases between them. From germline, CDR1 is SGHNT and CDR2 YENEEA. The CDR3 has 14 amino acids.

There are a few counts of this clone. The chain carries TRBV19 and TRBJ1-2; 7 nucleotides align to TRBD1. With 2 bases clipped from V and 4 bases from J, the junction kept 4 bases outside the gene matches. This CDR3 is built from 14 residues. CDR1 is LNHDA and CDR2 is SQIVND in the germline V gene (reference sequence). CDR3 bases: TGTGCCAGTAGTATACTACAGGGGTCCTATGGCTACACCTTC. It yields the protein CASSILQGSYGYTF. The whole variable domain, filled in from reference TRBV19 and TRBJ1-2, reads DGGITQSPKYLFRKEGQNVTLSCEQNLNHDAMYWYRQDPGQGLRLIYYSQIVNDFQKGDIAEGYSVSREKKESFPLTVTSAQKNPTAFYLCASSILQGSYGYTFGSGTRLTVV.

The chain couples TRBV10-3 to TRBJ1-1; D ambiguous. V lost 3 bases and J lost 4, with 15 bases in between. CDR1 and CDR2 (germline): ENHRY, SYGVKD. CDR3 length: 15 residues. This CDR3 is CAISELGGTGTEAFF. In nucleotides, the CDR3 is TGTGCCATCAGTGAATTAGGAGGAACCGGCACTGAAGCTTTCTTT.

The CDR3 DNA sequence: TGTGCCAGTAGTATCACGGGGGACACTGAAGCTTTCTTT. Protein product: CASSITGDTEAFF. This rearrangement joins TRBV19 to TRBJ1-1; tentatively, D is TRBD1 (5 bases). The CDR3 is 13 residues long. Trimming left V 3 bases short and J 3 bases short, with 8 bases between. Germline V gene lookup returns CDR1 LNHDA and CDR2 SQIVND (reference sequence).

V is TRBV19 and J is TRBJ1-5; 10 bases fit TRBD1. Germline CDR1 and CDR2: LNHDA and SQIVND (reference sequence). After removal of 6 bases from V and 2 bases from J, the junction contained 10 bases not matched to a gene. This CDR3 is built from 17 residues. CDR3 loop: CASRDGVGTGGNQPQHF. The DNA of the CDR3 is TGTGCCAGTAGGGATGGGGTTGGGACAGGGGGCAATCAGCCCCAGCATTTT.

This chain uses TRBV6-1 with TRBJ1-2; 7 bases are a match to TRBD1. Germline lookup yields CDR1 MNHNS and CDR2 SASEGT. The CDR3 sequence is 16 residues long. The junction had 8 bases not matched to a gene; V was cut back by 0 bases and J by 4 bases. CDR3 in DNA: TGTGCCAGCAGTGAAGCGCTAGGGGGCGGCGTCTATGGCTACACCTTC. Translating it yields CASSEALGGGVYGYTF.

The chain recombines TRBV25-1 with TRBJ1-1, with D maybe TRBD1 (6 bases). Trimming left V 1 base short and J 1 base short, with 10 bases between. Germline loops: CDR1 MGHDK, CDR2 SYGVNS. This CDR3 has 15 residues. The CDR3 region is CASSEWQGPNTEAFF. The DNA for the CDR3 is TGTGCCAGCAGTGAATGGCAGGGGCCGAACACTGAAGCTTTCTTT.

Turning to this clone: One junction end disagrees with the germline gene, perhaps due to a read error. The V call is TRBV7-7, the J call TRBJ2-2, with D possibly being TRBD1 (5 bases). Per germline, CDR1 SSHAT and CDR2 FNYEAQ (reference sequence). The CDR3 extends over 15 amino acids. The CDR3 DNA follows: TGTGCTAGCAGCCCCTGGCAGGGAAACACCGGGGAGCTGTTTTTT. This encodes CASSPWQGNTGELFF.

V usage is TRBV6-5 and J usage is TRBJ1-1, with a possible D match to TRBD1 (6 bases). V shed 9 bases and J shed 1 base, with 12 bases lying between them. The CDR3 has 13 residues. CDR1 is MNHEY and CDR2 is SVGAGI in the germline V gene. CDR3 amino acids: CASRQGWNTEAFF. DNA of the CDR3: TGTGCCAGTCGGCAGGGGTGGAACACTGAAGCTTTCTTT.

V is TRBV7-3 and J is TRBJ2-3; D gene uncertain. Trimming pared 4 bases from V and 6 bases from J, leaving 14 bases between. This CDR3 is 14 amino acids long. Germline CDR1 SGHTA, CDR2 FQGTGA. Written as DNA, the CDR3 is TGTGCCAGCAGCTCCTCCATGAGCCTGGATACGCAGTATTTT. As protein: CASSSSMSLDTQYF.

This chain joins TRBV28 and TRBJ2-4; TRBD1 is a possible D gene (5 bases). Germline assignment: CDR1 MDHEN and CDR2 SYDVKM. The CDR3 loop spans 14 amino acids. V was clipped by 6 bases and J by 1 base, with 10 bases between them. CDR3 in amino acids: CASSEGAAKNIQYF. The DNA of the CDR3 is TGTGCCAGCAGCGAAGGGGCGGCCAAAAACATTCAGTACTTC.

In nucleotides, the CDR3 is TGTGCCAGCTCACCCTCGAGGTCATACTCTGGAAACACCATATATTTT. Translation: CASSPSRSYSGNTIYF. The gene calls are TRBV18 and TRBJ1-3; no firm D call. The CDR3 extends over 16 amino acids. The V and J ends lost 3 bases and 0 bases respectively, with 12 bases between them. In germline, CDR1 is KGHSH, CDR2 LQKENI.